This T cell receptor beta chain was sequenced in a study of blood T cell repertoires in COVID-19. Study-level information: The United States, Italy and Spain supplied acute and convalescent COVID-19 samples. Sources were T cells, B-cell-depleted T cells, or PBMCs; the material itself was cDNA or gDNA.

V was cut by 1 base and J by 3 bases, with 7 bases left in between. The CDR3 loop spans 14 amino acids. Germline CDR1 is MNHNS and CDR2 is SASEGT. Original processing notes: Estimation of nucleated cell counts was performed using reference gene primer amplification. TCRdb's table, derived via immunoSEQ multiplex PCR, lists solely in-frame clones and lacks some. Clone size and V and J calls were adopted from that table, with D and trimming inferred from the DNA. The sample yields 200,000 to 250,000 clones, approximately 86% seen once. The genes are TRBV6-1 and TRBJ1-5, with D perhaps TRBD1 (5 bases). The source is a woman of 80 years or more with acute or convalescent COVID-19. The sequencing sample was made of peripheral blood. The CDR3, as DNA: TGTGCCAGCAGTGAAGGACAGCTCAATCAGCCCCAGCATTTT. This sequence encodes CASSEGQLNQPQHF.